This T cell receptor beta chain came from a study of beta chain features in type 1 diabetes. Regarding the study as a whole: Equally in patients and controls, PCR might preferentially amplify shorter templates. Researchers could not determine here whether HLA type influences TCRB rearrangement.

The CDR3 is 15 amino acids. The junction had 4 bases not matched to a gene; V was cut back by 0 bases and J by 5 bases. Germline V CDR1 and CDR2: SGHTA, FQGNSA. As concerns this clone: Its antigen remains unidentified.

Sorting with CD45RO/CCR7/CD25/CD127/CD95/CD27 yielded naive, central memory, regulatory and stem-like memory CD4+ cells. Populations isolated by sorting all had purity greater than 95%. Expressed TCRB transcripts were sequenced because the isolated RNA had all been reverse transcribed beforehand. Measured with immunoSEQ multiplex PCR; TCRdb has only the in-frame clones, and not every one. The sample shows about 150,000 clones, about 9.4% of them seen only once. This chain connects TRBV7-2 to TRBJ2-4, with TRBD2 identical over 7 bases. The sequence was obtained from a man between 18 and 29 years old in good health. Source material: naive CD4+ T cells from blood. This CDR3 reads CASSLAPLAENIQYF. The DNA for the CDR3 is TGTGCCAGCAGCTTAGCGCCCCTAGCGGAAAACATTCAGTACTTC.